Listed here are 4 T cell receptor beta chains from one sample, sequenced in a study of blood T cell repertoires in COVID-19. TCRdb keeps only in-frame clones here, not all; method: immunoSEQ multiplex PCR. The sample has 350,000 to 550,000 clones; 70% to 90% are singletons. The source material was PBMCs or T cells enriched from blood (not recorded which). The receptors were gathered from a woman aged 18-35 years with acute COVID-19.

This chain links TRBV5-5 with TRBJ2-1; tentatively, D is TRBD2 (6 bases). V gave up 3 bases and J gave up 0 bases, with 16 bases separating them. The CDR3 covers 17 residues. Germline V gene sequence: CDR1 SGHKS, CDR2 YYEKEE (reference sequence). Here the CDR3 reads CASSSENSGSSYNEQFF. In DNA, the CDR3 is TGTGCCAGCAGCTCTGAAAATAGCGGTTCCTCCTACAATGAGCAGTTCTTC.

This rearrangement joins TRBV28 to TRBJ2-7; possible D gene TRBD2, 6 bases. Between the trimmed V and J ends, which lost 10 bases and 3 bases, there was a span of 13 bases. CDR3 length: 12 residues. Germline CDR1 MDHEN, CDR2 SYDVKM. The CDR3 sequence is CATETRLYEQYF. The CDR3 DNA follows: TGTGCCACCGAGACTAGACTCTACGAGCAGTACTTC. The full variable domain, completed using reference TRBV28 and TRBJ2-7, is DVKVTQSSRYLVKRTGEKVFLECVQDMDHENMFWYRQDPGLGLRLIYFSYDVKMKEKGDIPEGYSVSREKKERFSLILESASTNQTSMYLCATETRLYEQYFGPGTRLTVT.

The rearrangement uses TRBV28 and TRBJ1-3; D gene unclear. The V end lost 4 bases, the J end lost 7 bases, and 11 bases lay between the germline ends. This CDR3 comprises 13 residues. The germline V gene encodes CDR1 MDHEN and CDR2 SYDVKM. The CDR3 DNA sequence: TGTGCCAGCAGTTCCCCGTGGGAGAACACCATATATTTT. Its protein is CASSSPWENTIYF.

V and J are TRBV9 and TRBJ2-1, with 9 positions matching TRBD1. Unmatched junction bases numbered 16, after V lost 3 bases and J lost 3 bases. CDR1 and CDR2 (germline): SGDLS, YYNGEE. The CDR3 covers 19 residues. CDR3: CASSGHSGGTGTFYNEQFF. CDR3 in DNA: TGTGCCAGCAGCGGGCATTCAGGGGGGACAGGGACTTTCTACAATGAGCAGTTCTTC.